The 27 T cell receptor delta chains below were found in one sample sequenced in a study of gamma-delta T cells after stem cell transplantation. TCRdb reprocessed the RT-PCR reads through CATT. The sample holds about 1,000 delta-chain clones; 39% are singletons and the top ten take 40% to 55%. The sequenced sample was gamma-delta T cells. These receptors came from a human donor. It is not recorded whose cells these are; they may come from a transplant donor.

By sample share, this clone is large. This sample also contains other DNA sequences that code for the same CDR3. The chain joins TRDV1 to TRDJ1; perhaps D is TRDD2 or TRDD3 (7 bases each). V lost 5 bases and J lost 2, with 27 bases in between. Germline-derived CDR1 and CDR2 are TSWWSYY and QGS. This CDR3 comprises 19 residues. CDR3 residues: CALGPSFLLWGASTDKLIF. CDR3 in DNA: TGTGCTCTTGGGCCATCCTTCCTTCTCTGGGGGGCCTCGACCGATAAACTCATCTTT.

With regard to this clone: This clone may be a read error of a much larger clone one base away. The genes are TRDV2 and TRDJ1; TRDD3 might be the D (6 bases). The CDR3 totals 15 residues. Germline loops: CDR1 GEAIGNYY, CDR2 EKD. The DNA of the CDR3 is TGTGCCTGTGATTCCCTTACTGGGAAGTCCGATAACCTCATCTTT. The encoded protein is CACDSLTGKSDNLIF.

A remark on this clone: A much larger clone sits a single nucleotide away, making a read error possible. This same CDR3 is encoded by further DNA sequences in the sample. For the CDR3, the DNA is TGTGCCTGTGATCGTCTGGGGGATACTCCCACCGATAAACTCATCTTT. Translating it yields CACDRLGDTPTDKLIF. The J gene is TRDJ1, the V gene TRDV2; 11 bases fit TRDD3. The germline V gene has CDR1 GEAIGNYY and CDR2 EKD. Trimming at V came to 4 bases and at J to 1 base, leaving 7 bases not matched to a gene. The CDR3 runs 16 residues.

The chain employs TRDV2 and TRDJ1, with 10 bases matching TRDD3. V was clipped by 3 bases and J by 0 bases; unmatched bases: 6. The CDR3 is made up of 16 amino acids. Germline lookup yields CDR1 GEAIGNYY and CDR2 EKD. Here the CDR3 DNA reads TGTGCCTGTGACTGCATGCTGGGGGATAACACCGATAAACTCATCTTT. Its translation is CACDCMLGDNTDKLIF.

This chain links TRDV1 with TRDJ1; 10 bases are a match to TRDD3. The germline V gene has CDR1 TSWWSYY and CDR2 QGS. Unmatched junction bases numbered 22, after V lost 2 bases and J lost 4 bases. CDR3 length equals 21 residues. This chain's CDR3 is CALGEKPFPWGWGILVDKLIF. The CDR3 region has the DNA TGTGCTCTTGGGGAAAAACCCTTTCCTTGGGGTTGGGGGATACTTGTCGATAAACTCATCTTT.

As for this clone: A single base separates this from a much larger clone, so it may be a read error. This rearrangement joins TRDV2 to TRDJ1; D may be TRDD3 (5 bases). The CDR3 totals 17 residues. V lost 3 bases and J 0 bases, leaving 19 bases between the germline ends. Looked up from germline, CDR1 is GEAIGNYY and CDR2 is EKD. CDR3 bases: TGTGCCTGTGACCGTCTAAGGGGGGCCACGGACACCGATAAACTCATCTTT. Residues: CACDRLRGATDTDKLIF.

This clone was picked up one time. The chain joins TRDV1 to TRDJ1; TRDD3 matches at 10 bases. CDR1 is TSWWSYY, CDR2 QGS, per germline. With V trimmed by 2 bases and J by 0 bases, 21 bases remained unmatched. The length of the CDR3 is 22 residues. CDR3 in amino acids: CALGEAQFLRAWWGIHTDKLIF. The CDR3 DNA reads as TGTGCTCTTGGGGAAGCCCAGTTCCTACGCGCGTGGTGGGGGATACACACCGATAAACTCATCTTT.

This clone came up a few times. In DNA form, the CDR3 reads TGTGCCTGTGACAGCTGGGGGATCACCGATAAACTCATCTTT. Protein: CACDSWGITDKLIF. The J gene is TRDJ1, the V gene TRDV2; TRDD3 matches at 9 bases. This CDR3 region has 14 residues. CDR1 GEAIGNYY and CDR2 EKD come from the germline V gene. V dropped 2 bases and J dropped 1; count of bases not matched to a gene: 1.

The chain employs TRDV2 and TRDJ1, with 11 bases that match TRDD3. CDR3 length: 15 amino acids. The V gene's germline CDR1 is GEAIGNYY and CDR2 EKD. With V trimmed by 0 bases and J by 9 bases, 8 bases remained unmatched. CDR3 amino acids: CACDTVLGDTPQLIF. For the CDR3, the DNA is TGTGCCTGTGACACCGTGCTGGGGGATACACCTCAACTCATCTTT.

The chain recombines TRDV1 with TRDJ1; D is unclear. V shed 2 bases and J shed 1 base, with 29 bases lying between them. The CDR3 spans 21 residues. CDR1 TSWWSYY and CDR2 QGS come from the germline V gene. This chain's CDR3 is CALGEDDWDRLWYRCTDKLIF. The CDR3 nucleotides are TGTGCTCTTGGGGAAGACGATTGGGACCGACTGTGGTATAGGTGCACCGATAAACTCATCTTT.

As to this clone: A read error may explain this, as a much larger clone is one base away. The rearrangement links TRDV2 to TRDJ3, with a possible D match to TRDD3 (6 bases). Germline CDR1 GEAIGNYY, CDR2 EKD. V lost 1 base and J lost 2, with 20 bases in between. The CDR3 has 20 residues. The CDR3 loop reads CACDTGGITGSPWDTRQMFF. The CDR3 bases are TGTGCCTGTGACACAGGAGGGATAACGGGGAGCCCCTGGGACACCCGACAGATGTTTTTC.

As for this clone: A clone one base away is much larger, so this may be a read error. V usage is TRDV2 and J usage is TRDJ1, with 13 bases identical to TRDD3. This CDR3 spans 18 amino acids. The germline CDR1 and CDR2 sequences are GEAIGNYY and EKD. The CDR3: CAYDTILGDTRGTDKLIF. CDR3 sequence (DNA): TGTGCCTATGACACCATACTGGGGGATACGCGGGGCACCGATAAACTCATCTTT.

With regard to this clone: The same CDR3 can be traced to other DNA sequences in this sample. V usage is TRDV2 and J usage is TRDJ1; TRDD3 might be the D (6 bases). The CDR3 contains 17 residues. V lost 0 bases and J lost 3, with 19 bases in between. CDR1 and CDR2 (germline): GEAIGNYY, EKD. CDR3 sequence (DNA): TGTGCCTGTGACACCGTAGGGGATCCCTCTCGACCCGATAAACTCATCTTT. Translation: CACDTVGDPSRPDKLIF.

This clone has just a few counts. The chain combines TRDV2 with TRDJ1; D is undetermined. Trimming cost V 1 base and J 0 bases, with 11 bases left between them. Germline assignment: CDR1 GEAIGNYY and CDR2 EKD. The CDR3 consists of 15 residues. CDR3 DNA: TGTGCCTGTGACACGGTCGGGGTCGACACCGATAAACTCATCTTT. Its translation: CACDTVGVDTDKLIF.

A word on this clone: One end of the junction fails to match germline, which may point to a read error. This chain connects TRDV2 to TRDJ1, with 12 bases that match TRDD3. CDR1 GEAIGNYY and CDR2 EKD come from the germline V gene. The CDR3 sequence is 20 residues long. CDR3 in amino acids: CACETLVLGDTGEGTDTLIF. In DNA form, the CDR3 reads TGTGCCTGTGAAACCTTAGTACTGGGGGATACCGGCGAAGGCACCGATACACTCATCTTT.

This clone was counted between two and nine times. The chain recombines TRDV1 with TRDJ1; 10 bases fit TRDD3. CDR1 is TSWWSYY, CDR2 QGS, per germline. This CDR3 has 21 residues. Germline trimming cut 2 bases from V and 0 bases from J; bases unmatched to any gene: 18. The CDR3 region has the DNA TGTGCTCTTGGGGAAATCGACTACTTTGGGCTGGGGGATAAGTACACCGATAAACTCATCTTT. Its translation: CALGEIDYFGLGDKYTDKLIF.

As to this clone: A much larger clone differs by one base, so this may be a read error. The chain joins TRDV2 to TRDJ3; maybe TRDD3 (6 bases). There are 20 residues in the CDR3. Germline CDR1 GEAIGNYY, CDR2 EKD. Trimming took off 3 bases at V and 7 bases at J, with 27 bases between the two ends. In nucleotides, the CDR3 is TGTGCCTGTGACCGGACCCCTCTTTCTGGGGCACTGATTGACACCCGACAGATGTTTTTC. As protein: CACDRTPLSGALIDTRQMFF.

This clone was counted only a few times. This may stem from a read error, because a much larger clone lies one nucleotide away. This rearrangement joins TRDV2 to TRDJ1; 7 positions match TRDD3. CDR3 length equals 18 residues. CDR1 is GEAIGNYY, CDR2 EKD, per germline. V was clipped by 1 base and J by 3 bases; unmatched bases: 16. DNA of the CDR3: TGTGCCTGTGACACTCTGGGGGCTACGCGGGCGGTGTCCGATAAACTCATCTTT. Residues: CACDTLGATRAVSDKLIF.

The chain has TRDV2 and TRDJ3, with D unclear. Germline CDR1 and CDR2: GEAIGNYY and EKD. V lost 0 bases and J lost 0, with 14 bases in between. The CDR3 totals 19 residues. CDR3 DNA: TGTGCCTGTGACACCTTTACTGACTCCATCTCCTGGGACACCCGACAGATGTTTTTC. This gives the protein CACDTFTDSISWDTRQMFF.

This clone was seen a handful of times. The rearrangement links TRDV2 to TRDJ1; TRDD3 matches 12 bases. The germline CDR1 and CDR2 sequences are GEAIGNYY and EKD. The CDR3 sequence is 16 residues long. The ends lost 3 bases at V and 1 base at J; junction bases unmatched: 5. The CDR3 sequence: CACDSLGDTRTDKLIF. The CDR3 DNA reads as TGTGCCTGTGACTCCCTGGGGGATACGCGCACCGATAAACTCATCTTT.

The V and J genes are TRDV2 and TRDJ1; D perhaps matches TRDD3 (5 bases). Trimming left V 0 bases short and J 0 bases short, with 19 bases between. The CDR3 consists of 18 residues. Germline V gene sequence: CDR1 GEAIGNYY, CDR2 EKD. The CDR3: CACDTAGTPGRYTDKLIF. The CDR3 DNA follows: TGTGCCTGTGACACCGCGGGGACCCCAGGCCGATACACCGATAAACTCATCTTT.

V gene TRDV2 combines with J gene TRDJ1, with TRDD3 matching 8 bases. The germline V gene encodes CDR1 GEAIGNYY and CDR2 EKD. This CDR3 is built from 18 residues. J gave up 0 bases and V 0 bases, and 11 bases lay outside the gene matches. In nucleotides, the CDR3 is TGTGCCTGTGACACCGTTACTGGGGGTTCAACGTACACCGATAAACTCATCTTT. Amino acid sequence: CACDTVTGGSTYTDKLIF.

This sequence joins TRDV2 and TRDJ3; 11 bases are shared with TRDD3. Germline CDR1 GEAIGNYY, CDR2 EKD. With V trimmed by 0 bases and J by 2 bases, 8 bases remained unmatched. The CDR3 runs 20 residues. This CDR3 reads CACDTIGPLGDTWDTRQMFF. The CDR3 nucleotides are TGTGCCTGTGACACCATAGGGCCACTGGGGGATACCTGGGACACCCGACAGATGTTTTTC.

This chain joins TRDV2 and TRDJ1, with 10 positions matching TRDD3. J gave up 2 bases and V 2 bases, and 7 bases lay outside the gene matches. Germline lookup yields CDR1 GEAIGNYY and CDR2 EKD. The length of the CDR3 is 16 residues. CDR3 sequence reads: CACDMISLGDTDKLIF. The CDR3 region has the DNA TGTGCCTGTGACATGATCTCACTGGGGGATACCGATAAACTCATCTTT.

V is TRDV2 and J is TRDJ3, with unresolved D. In germline, CDR1 is GEAIGNYY, CDR2 EKD. V was clipped by 2 bases and J by 0 bases, with 10 bases between them. This CDR3 spans 17 amino acids. CDR3 sequence: CACDMSGSSWDTRQMFF. CDR3 DNA sequence: TGTGCCTGTGACATGTCCGGCAGCTCCTGGGACACCCGACAGATGTTTTTC.

This clone was seen a handful of times. This is likely an artifact of a read error, given a far larger clone one base away. The gene calls are TRDV2 and TRDJ1, with 13 nucleotides matching TRDD3. The trim removed 3 bases at V and 2 bases at J, leaving 14 bases unmatched. From germline, CDR1 is GEAIGNYY and CDR2 EKD. The CDR3 extends over 19 amino acids. The chain's CDR3 is CACDPIGPLGDTRTDKLIF. The CDR3 nucleotides read TGTGCCTGTGACCCCATAGGGCCACTGGGGGATACGAGAACCGATAAACTCATCTTT.

The DNA for the CDR3 is TGTGCTCTTGGGGAACTCGAATGTGGGATACTCACGTTCGATCACCTCATCTTT. Encoded protein: CALGELECGILTFDHLIF. The chain joins TRDV1 to TRDJ1, with 7 positions matching TRDD3. Germline lookup yields CDR1 TSWWSYY and CDR2 QGS. The CDR3 spans 18 residues. The V and J ends lost 0 bases and 11 bases, in that order; junction bases with no gene match: 21.